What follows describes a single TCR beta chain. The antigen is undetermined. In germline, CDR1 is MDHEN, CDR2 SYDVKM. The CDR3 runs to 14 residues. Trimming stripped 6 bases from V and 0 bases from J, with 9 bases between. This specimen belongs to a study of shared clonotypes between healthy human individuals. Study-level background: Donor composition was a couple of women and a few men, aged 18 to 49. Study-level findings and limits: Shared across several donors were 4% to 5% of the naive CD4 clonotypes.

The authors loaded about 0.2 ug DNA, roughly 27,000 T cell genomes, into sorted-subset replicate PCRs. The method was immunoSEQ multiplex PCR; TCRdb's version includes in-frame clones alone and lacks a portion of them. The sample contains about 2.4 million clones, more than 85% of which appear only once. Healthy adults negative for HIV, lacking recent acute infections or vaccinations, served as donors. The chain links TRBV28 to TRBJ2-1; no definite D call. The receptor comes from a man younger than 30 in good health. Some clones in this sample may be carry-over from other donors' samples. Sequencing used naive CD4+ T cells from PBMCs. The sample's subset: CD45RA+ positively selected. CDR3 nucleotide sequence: TGTGCCAGCAGCTCGATACTCTCCTACAATGAGCAGTTCTTC. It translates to CASSSILSYNEQFF.